This TCR beta chain was retrieved from a study of T cells in Graves' hyperthyroidism and ophthalmopathy. Study-level results: Separating ophthalmopathy from stable hyperthyroidism was achieved by a 13 V-J model. Most clonotypes that expanded in the thyroid above 0.001 also showed up in blood.

Amplification targeted TCR beta CDR3 regions from RNA transcripts. HTBI primers were the set used in a first-round RT-PCR of the TCR CDR3. TCRdb processed the multiplex PCR reads anew with MiXCR; each CDR3 protein has one entry. The data contain approximately 380,000 distinct CDR3 sequences, less than 20% of them singletons. This clonotype has ten or more counts. Antigen: not known. The length of the CDR3 is 15 residues. Germline V gene data show CDR1 as MNHNS and CDR2 as SASEGT. Trimming pared 6 bases from V and 1 base from J, leaving 15 bases between. The source material was blood. This TCR derives from a man aged 18 to 35 with Graves' ophthalmopathy. The rearrangement uses TRBV6-1 and TRBJ1-2; D unclear. Here the CDR3 reads CASSTRRESNYGYTF. CDR3 in DNA: TGTGCCAGCAGCACAAGACGGGAGAGTAACTATGGCTACACCTTC.